This TCR beta chain was observed in a study of beta chain features in type 1 diabetes. Study results and limitations: When Type 1 diabetes patients were examined, their TCRB CDR3s proved moderately but significantly shorter in all four CD4+ subsets.

V was shortened by 7 bases and J by 3 bases, with 10 bases between the two germline ends. The CDR3 length is 13 residues. Germline V gene sequence: CDR1 ENHRY, CDR2 SYGVKD. All of the isolated RNA was reverse transcribed, so expressed TCRB transcripts were sequenced. Sequencing used immunoSEQ multiplex PCR; TCRdb keeps in-frame clones, though not all of them. Of 150,000 to 200,000 clones in the sample, roughly 8% are singletons; the top ten hold about 0.5%. In the case of this clone: What it binds is unknown.

The TCR comes from a woman between 18 and 29 years old with type 1 diabetes. The sample taken for sequencing was central memory CD4+ T cells from blood. V gene TRBV10-3 combines with J gene TRBJ1-5; the D is unclear. The CDR3 nucleotides read TGTGCCATCACGGACGGGATCAATCAGCCCCAGCATTTT. Translated, it gives CAITDGINQPQHF.